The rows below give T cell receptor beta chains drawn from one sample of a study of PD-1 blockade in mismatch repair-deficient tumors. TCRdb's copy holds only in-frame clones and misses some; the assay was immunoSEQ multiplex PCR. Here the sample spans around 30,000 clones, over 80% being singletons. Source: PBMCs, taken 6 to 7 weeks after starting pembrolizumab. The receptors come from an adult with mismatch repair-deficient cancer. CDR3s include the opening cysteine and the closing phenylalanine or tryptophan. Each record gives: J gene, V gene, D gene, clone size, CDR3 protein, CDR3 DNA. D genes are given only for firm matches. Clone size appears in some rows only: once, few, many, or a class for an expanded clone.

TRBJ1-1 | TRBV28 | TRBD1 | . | CASSFRRGRTEAFF | TGTGCCAGCAGTTTTCGGAGGGGGCGGACTGAAGCTTTCTTT
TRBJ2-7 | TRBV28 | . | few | CASTSNNYEQYF | TGTGCCAGCACTAGCAACAACTACGAGCAGTACTTC
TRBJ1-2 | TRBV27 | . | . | CASSLWTPGGDISNYGYTF | TGTGCCAGCAGCCTCTGGACCCCGGGGGGGGACATATCAAACTATGGCTACACCTTC
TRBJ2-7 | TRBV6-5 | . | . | CASRWTATSYEQYF | TGTGCCAGCAGATGGACAGCCACCTCCTACGAGCAGTACTTC
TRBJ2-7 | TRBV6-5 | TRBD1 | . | CASSPPGQGYEQYF | TGTGCCAGCAGCCCCCCGGGACAGGGGTACGAGCAGTACTTC
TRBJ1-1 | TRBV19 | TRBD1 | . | CASSTDRAPVETTEAFF | TGTGCCAGTAGTACCGACAGGGCTCCGGTCGAGACCACTGAAGCTTTCTTT
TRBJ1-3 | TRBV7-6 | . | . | CASSLGMGASGSSPGNTIYF | TGTGCCAGCAGCTTAGGTATGGGGGCGTCGGGGTCCAGCCCTGGAAACACCATATATTTT
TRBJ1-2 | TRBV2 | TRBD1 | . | CASSALDRGRGGYTF | TGTGCCAGCAGTGCTCTGGACAGGGGGCGCGGTGGCTACACCTTC
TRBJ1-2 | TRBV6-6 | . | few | CASSYSIQAFGGYTF | TGTGCCAGCAGTTACTCGATACAGGCTTTTGGTGGCTACACCTTC
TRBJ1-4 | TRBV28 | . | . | CASSPGGEQNEKLFF | TGTGCCAGCAGTCCCGGAGGGGAGCAAAATGAAAAACTGTTTTTT
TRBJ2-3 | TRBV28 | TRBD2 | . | CATTPSGRAVGDTQYF | TGTGCCACCACCCCGAGCGGGAGGGCCGTGGGAGATACGCAGTATTTT
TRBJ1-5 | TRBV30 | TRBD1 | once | CASRTGSYTNQPQHF | TGTGCCTCACGGACAGGGTCGTATACCAATCAGCCCCAGCATTTT
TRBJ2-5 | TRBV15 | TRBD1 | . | CATSRNTRDRGRETQYF | TGTGCCACCAGCCGCAACACCCGGGACAGGGGGCGGGAGACCCAGTACTTC
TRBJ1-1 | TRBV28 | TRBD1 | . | CASRRDRGYTEAFF | TGTGCCAGCAGACGGGACAGGGGGTACACTGAAGCTTTCTTT
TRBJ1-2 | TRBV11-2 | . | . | CASSLDPGIPGGYTF | TGTGCCAGCAGCTTAGATCCCGGGATCCCCGGAGGCTACACCTTC
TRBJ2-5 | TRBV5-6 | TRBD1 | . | CASSLTGGFQETQYF | TGTGCCAGCAGCCTGACAGGGGGATTTCAAGAGACCCAGTACTTC
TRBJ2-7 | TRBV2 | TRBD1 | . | CASSEGVGTGAGYEQYF | TGTGCCAGCAGTGAAGGAGTGGGGACAGGGGCAGGGTACGAGCAGTACTTC
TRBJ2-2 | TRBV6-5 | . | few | CASSYGAGELFF | TGTGCCAGCAGTTACGGGGCGGGGGAGCTGTTTTTT
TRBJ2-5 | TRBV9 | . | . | CASSVGNSISETQYF | TGTGCCAGCAGCGTAGGGAATAGCATTTCAGAGACCCAGTACTTC
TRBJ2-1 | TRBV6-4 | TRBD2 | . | CASSLAGDSHNEQFF | TGTGCCAGCAGTTTAGCGGGAGATTCCCACAATGAGCAGTTCTTC